This is a list of T cell receptor beta chains from one sample in a study of control samples from healthy donors and cancer patients. Method: immunoSEQ multiplex PCR; TCRdb's copy keeps in-frame clones and lacks some. In the table there are some 94,000 clones, roughly 91% of which are singletons. Sequences were obtained from PBMCs. These receptors originate from a woman aged 45-59 years with colorectal cancer. The CDR3 runs from the conserved cysteine through the conserved F or W. Fields, in order: V gene, D gene, clone size, J gene, CDR3 protein, CDR3 DNA. The D gene is left open where the match is weak. Clone sizes are given selectively: once, few, many, or a class where the clone is expanded.

TRBV14	NA	NA	TRBJ2-1	CASSQEPGSYNEQFF	TGTGCCAGCAGCCAAGAGCCGGGGTCCTACAATGAGCAGTTCTTC
TRBV30	NA	NA	TRBJ1-6	CAWSRRDLDNSPLHF	TGTGCCTGGAGTCGCCGGGATTTAGATAATTCACCCCTCCACTTT
TRBV6-4	NA	NA	TRBJ2-6	CASRPVSSGANVLTF	TGTGCCAGCAGGCCCGTCAGCTCTGGGGCCAACGTCCTGACTTTC
TRBV10-1	TRBD1	NA	TRBJ2-6	CASRPGGRSGANVLTF	TGCGCCAGCAGGCCAGGGGGTCGGTCTGGGGCCAACGTCCTGACTTTC
TRBV15	NA	few	TRBJ1-5	CATRADSNQPQHF	TGTGCCACCAGGGCAGATAGCAATCAGCCCCAGCATTTT
TRBV30	TRBD1	NA	TRBJ1-1	CAWSVGTANTEAFF	TGTGCCTGGAGTGTAGGGACAGCGAACACTGAAGCTTTCTTT
TRBV11-1	NA	NA	TRBJ2-5	CASSLAVEEETQYF	TGTGCCAGCAGCTTAGCGGTAGAAGAAGAGACCCAGTACTTC
TRBV28	NA	NA	TRBJ2-1	CASSTYNEQFF	TGTGCCAGCAGTACTTACAATGAGCAGTTCTTC
TRBV2	NA	NA	TRBJ1-2	CASSALGQYGYTF	TGTGCCAGCAGCGCCCTCGGACAGTACGGCTACACCTTC
TRBV18	NA	NA	TRBJ2-2	CASSPRATGRNTGELFF	TGTGCCAGCTCACCACGAGCTACCGGGCGGAACACCGGGGAGCTGTTTTTT
TRBV28	NA	NA	TRBJ1-2	CASSYGGPLGYTF	TGTGCCAGCAGTTACGGGGGCCCCCTTGGCTACACCTTC
TRBV9	TRBD2	NA	TRBJ2-5	CASSVAPSGGIQETQYF	TGTGCCAGCAGCGTAGCCCCCAGCGGGGGGATCCAAGAGACCCAGTACTTC
TRBV30	NA	once	TRBJ1-1	CAWGDGVGTEAFF	TGTGCCTGGGGCGATGGGGTGGGCACTGAAGCTTTCTTT
TRBV7-8	NA	NA	TRBJ1-1	CASSLGGATEAFF	TGTGCCAGCAGCTTAGGGGGCGCGACTGAAGCTTTCTTT
TRBV6-6	TRBD2	NA	TRBJ2-5	CASSSSASGGTETQYF	TGTGCCAGCAGTTCCTCGGCTAGCGGGGGAACTGAGACCCAGTACTTC
TRBV19	NA	NA	TRBJ1-5	CASSIVGGASNQPQHF	TGTGCCAGTAGTATAGTAGGAGGTGCCAGCAATCAGCCCCAGCATTTT
TRBV7-2	TRBD2	NA	TRBJ2-5	CASSPRTSRETQYF	TGTGCCAGCAGCCCCCGGACTAGTAGAGAGACCCAGTACTTC
TRBV5-6	NA	NA	TRBJ1-1	CASSLFGIEAFF	TGTGCCAGCAGCTTGTTCGGAATTGAAGCTTTCTTT
TRBV7-2	NA	NA	TRBJ1-1	CASSPPPGRTEAFF	TGTGCCAGCAGCCCCCCCCCGGGGCGTACTGAAGCTTTCTTT
TRBV2	NA	NA	TRBJ1-1	CASSEEEGMNTEAFF	TGTGCCAGCAGTGAAGAAGAGGGGATGAACACTGAAGCTTTCTTT
TRBV6-2/TRBV6-3	TRBD1	NA	TRBJ1-6	CASSYLGQGDSPLHF	TGTGCCAGCAGTTACCTCGGACAGGGCGATTCACCCCTCCACTTT
TRBV7-2	TRBD1	NA	TRBJ1-1	CASRLQGAGGEAFF	TGTGCCAGCAGATTACAGGGGGCGGGTGGTGAAGCTTTCTTT
TRBV6-5	TRBD2	NA	TRBJ2-3	CASSRDYGTDTQYF	TGTGCCAGCAGCAGGGACTACGGCACAGATACGCAGTATTTT
TRBV10-1	NA	NA	TRBJ1-6	CAGSGQYNSPLHF	TGCGCCGGCAGTGGTCAGTATAATTCACCCCTCCACTTT